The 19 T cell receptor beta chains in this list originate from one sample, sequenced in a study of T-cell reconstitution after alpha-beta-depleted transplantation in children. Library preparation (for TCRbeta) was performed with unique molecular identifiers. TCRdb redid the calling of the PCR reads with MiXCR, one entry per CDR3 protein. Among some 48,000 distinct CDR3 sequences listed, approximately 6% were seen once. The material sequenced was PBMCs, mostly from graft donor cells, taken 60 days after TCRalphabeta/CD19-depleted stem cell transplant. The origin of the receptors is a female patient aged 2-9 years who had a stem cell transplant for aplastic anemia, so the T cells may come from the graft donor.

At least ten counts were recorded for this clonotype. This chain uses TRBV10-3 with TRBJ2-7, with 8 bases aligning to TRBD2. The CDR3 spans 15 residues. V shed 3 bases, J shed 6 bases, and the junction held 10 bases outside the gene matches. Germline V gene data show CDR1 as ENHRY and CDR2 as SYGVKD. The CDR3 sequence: CAISDPGGVRGEQYV. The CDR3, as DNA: TGTGCCATCAGTGACCCGGGGGGGGTCAGGGGCGAGCAGTACGTC.

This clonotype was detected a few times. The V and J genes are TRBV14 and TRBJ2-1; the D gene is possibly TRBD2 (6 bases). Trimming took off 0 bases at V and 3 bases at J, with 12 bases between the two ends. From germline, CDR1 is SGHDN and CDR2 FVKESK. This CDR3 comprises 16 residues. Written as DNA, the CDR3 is TGTGCCAGCAGCCAAGATATACTAGCCCTCTACAATGAGCAGTTCTTC. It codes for CASSQDILALYNEQFF.

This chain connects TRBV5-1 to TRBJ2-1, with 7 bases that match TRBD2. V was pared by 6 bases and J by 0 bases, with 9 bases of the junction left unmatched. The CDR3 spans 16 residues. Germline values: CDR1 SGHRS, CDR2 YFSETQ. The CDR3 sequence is CASTPPSGVSYNEQFF. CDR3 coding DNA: TGCGCCAGCACCCCTCCAAGCGGGGTCTCCTACAATGAGCAGTTCTTC.

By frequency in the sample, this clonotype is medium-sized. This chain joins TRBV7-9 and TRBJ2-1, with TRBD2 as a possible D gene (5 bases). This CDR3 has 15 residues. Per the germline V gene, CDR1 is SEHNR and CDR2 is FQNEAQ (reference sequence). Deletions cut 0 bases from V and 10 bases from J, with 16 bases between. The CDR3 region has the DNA TGTGCCAGCAGCTTAGCCACGACTACCCCCGGAGAGCAGTTCTTC. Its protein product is CASSLATTTPGEQFF.

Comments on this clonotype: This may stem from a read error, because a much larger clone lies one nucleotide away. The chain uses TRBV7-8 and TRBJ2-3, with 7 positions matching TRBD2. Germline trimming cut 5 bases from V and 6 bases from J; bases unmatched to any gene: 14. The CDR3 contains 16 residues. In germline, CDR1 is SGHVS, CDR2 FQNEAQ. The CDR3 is CASSLRLAAPMDTQYF. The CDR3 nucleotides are TGTGCCAGCAGCCTTAGGCTAGCGGCGCCCATGGATACGCAGTATTTT.

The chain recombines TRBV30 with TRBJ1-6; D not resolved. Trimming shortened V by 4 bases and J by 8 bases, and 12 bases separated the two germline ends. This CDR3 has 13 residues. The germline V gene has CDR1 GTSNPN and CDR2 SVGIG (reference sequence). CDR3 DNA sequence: TGTGCCTGGAAAATAGGCTTCTATTCACCCCTCCACTTT. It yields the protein CAWKIGFYSPLHF.

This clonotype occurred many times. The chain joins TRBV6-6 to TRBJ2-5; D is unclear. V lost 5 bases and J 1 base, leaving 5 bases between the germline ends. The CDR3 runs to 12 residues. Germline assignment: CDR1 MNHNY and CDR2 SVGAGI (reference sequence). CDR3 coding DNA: TGTGCCAGCAGTCCGTCCCAAGAGACCCAGTACTTC. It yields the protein CASSPSQETQYF.

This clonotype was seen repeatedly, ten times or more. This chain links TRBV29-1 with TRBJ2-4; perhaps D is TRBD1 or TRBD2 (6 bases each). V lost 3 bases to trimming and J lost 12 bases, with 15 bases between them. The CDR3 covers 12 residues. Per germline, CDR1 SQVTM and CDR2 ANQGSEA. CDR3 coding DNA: TGCAGCGTTGAGGGGGCCGGGGGCAGTCAGTACTTC. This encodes CSVEGAGGSQYF.

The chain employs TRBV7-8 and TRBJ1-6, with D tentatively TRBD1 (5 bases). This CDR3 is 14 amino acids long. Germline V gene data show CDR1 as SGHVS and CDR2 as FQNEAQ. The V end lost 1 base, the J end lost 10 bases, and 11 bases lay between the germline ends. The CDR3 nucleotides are TGTGCCAGCAGCTTAGAGGCAGGACAATCACCCCTCCACTTT. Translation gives CASSLEAGQSPLHF.

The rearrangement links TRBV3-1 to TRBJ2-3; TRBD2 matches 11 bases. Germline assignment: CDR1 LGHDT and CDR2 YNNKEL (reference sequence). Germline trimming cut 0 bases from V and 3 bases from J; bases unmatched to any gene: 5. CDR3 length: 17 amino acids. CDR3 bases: TGTGCCAGCAGCCAAGAGTGGCTAGCGGGAGGTACAGATACGCAGTATTTT. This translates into CASSQEWLAGGTDTQYF.

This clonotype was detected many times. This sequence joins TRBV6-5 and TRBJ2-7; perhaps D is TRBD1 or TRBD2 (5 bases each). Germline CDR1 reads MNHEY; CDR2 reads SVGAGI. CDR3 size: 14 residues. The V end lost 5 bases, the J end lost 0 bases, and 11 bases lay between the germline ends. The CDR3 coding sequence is TGTGCCAGCAGTACGGGGACGGGCTCCTACGAGCAGTACTTC. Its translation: CASSTGTGSYEQYF.

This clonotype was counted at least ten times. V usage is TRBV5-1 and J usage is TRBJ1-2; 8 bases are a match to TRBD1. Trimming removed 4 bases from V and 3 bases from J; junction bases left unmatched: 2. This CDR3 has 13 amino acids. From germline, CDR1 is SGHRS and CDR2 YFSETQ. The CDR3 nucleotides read TGCGCCAGCAGCCCGACAGGGGACTATGGCTACACCTTC. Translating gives CASSPTGDYGYTF.

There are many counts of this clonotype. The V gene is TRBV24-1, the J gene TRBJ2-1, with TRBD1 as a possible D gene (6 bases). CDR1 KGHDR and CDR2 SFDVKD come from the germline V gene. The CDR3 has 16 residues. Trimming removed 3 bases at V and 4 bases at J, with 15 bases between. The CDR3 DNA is TGTGCCACCAGTGATCCCCGGGACACGAGATACAATGAGCAGTTCTTC. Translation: CATSDPRDTRYNEQFF.

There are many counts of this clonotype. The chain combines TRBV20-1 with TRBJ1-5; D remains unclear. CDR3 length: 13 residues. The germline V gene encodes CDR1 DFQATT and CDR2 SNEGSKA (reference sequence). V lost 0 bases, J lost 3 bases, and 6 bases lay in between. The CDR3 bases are TGCAGTGCTAGAGAGAGTTTCAATCAGCCCCAGCATTTT. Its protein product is CSARESFNQPQHF.

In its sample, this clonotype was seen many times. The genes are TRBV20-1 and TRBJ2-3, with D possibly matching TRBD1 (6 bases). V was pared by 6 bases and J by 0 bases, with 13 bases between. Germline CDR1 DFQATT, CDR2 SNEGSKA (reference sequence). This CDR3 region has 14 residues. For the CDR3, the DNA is TGCAGTGCGAGAAGGACAGCTAGCACAGATACGCAGTATTTT. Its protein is CSARRTASTDTQYF.

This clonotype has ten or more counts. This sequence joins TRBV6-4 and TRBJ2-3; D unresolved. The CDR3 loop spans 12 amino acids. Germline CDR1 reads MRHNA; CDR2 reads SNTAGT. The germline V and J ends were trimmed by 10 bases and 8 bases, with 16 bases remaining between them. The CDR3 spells CATRPLVGTQYF. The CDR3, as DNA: TGTGCCACCAGACCACTTGTGGGTACGCAGTATTTT.

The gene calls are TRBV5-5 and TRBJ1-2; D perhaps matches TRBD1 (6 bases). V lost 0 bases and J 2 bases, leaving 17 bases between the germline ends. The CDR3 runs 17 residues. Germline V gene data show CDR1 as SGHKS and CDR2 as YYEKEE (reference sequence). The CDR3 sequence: CASSLAPYGGENYGYTF. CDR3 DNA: TGTGCCAGCAGCTTGGCCCCATACGGGGGCGAGAACTATGGCTACACCTTC.

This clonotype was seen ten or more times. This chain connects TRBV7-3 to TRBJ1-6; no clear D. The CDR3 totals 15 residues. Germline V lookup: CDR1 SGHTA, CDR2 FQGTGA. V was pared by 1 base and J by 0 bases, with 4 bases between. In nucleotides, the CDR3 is TGTGCCAGCAGCTTAATGAGCTCCTATAATTCACCCCTCCACTTT. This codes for CASSLMSSYNSPLHF.

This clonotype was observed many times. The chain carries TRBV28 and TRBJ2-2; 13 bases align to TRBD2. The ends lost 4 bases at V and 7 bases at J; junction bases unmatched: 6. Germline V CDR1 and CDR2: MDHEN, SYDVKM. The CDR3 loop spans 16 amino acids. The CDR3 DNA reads TGTGCCAGCAGTTACGGACTAGCGGGAGAAATCGGGGAGCTGTTTTTT. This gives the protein CASSYGLAGEIGELFF.